One sample yielded the 13 T cell receptor beta chains listed below, sequenced in a study of T cell changes during pregnancy in multiple sclerosis. TCRdb's copy holds only in-frame clones and misses some; the assay was immunoSEQ multiplex PCR. The sample gives about 77,000 clones, approximately 89% of which show up once; 1.5% to 2% is in the top ten. The sample here was peripheral blood, taken before pregnancy. These TCRs come from a female donor with multiple sclerosis, enrolled in a pregnancy study.

The rearrangement links TRBV28 to TRBJ2-7; weak D call: TRBD1 (6 bases). The CDR3 covers 13 residues. Germline CDR1 reads MDHEN; CDR2 reads SYDVKM. The V gene lost 5 bases and the J gene lost 5 bases, with 13 bases spanning the gap. The CDR3 spells CASSTGQTHEQYF. The CDR3 DNA reads as TGTGCCAGCAGTACCGGACAGACCCACGAGCAGTACTTC.

This chain joins TRBV5-6 and TRBJ1-5; 8 positions agree with TRBD1. Germline lookup yields CDR1 SGHDT and CDR2 YYEEEE. J lost 6 bases, V lost 4 bases, and 15 bases had no gene match. The CDR3 extends over 17 amino acids. The CDR3 sequence is CASSRGMQGARVQPQHF. In nucleotides, the CDR3 is TGTGCCAGCAGCCGCGGAATGCAGGGGGCGAGGGTTCAGCCCCAGCATTTT.

The V gene is TRBV10-1, the J gene TRBJ1-1; the match to TRBD1 covers 9 bases. The CDR3 consists of 18 residues. Germline-derived CDR1 and CDR2 are WNHNN and SYGVQD (reference sequence). Trimming at V came to 2 bases and at J to 6 bases, leaving 16 bases not matched to a gene. The DNA of the CDR3 is TGCGCCAGCAGTGAGAACCATACTCCGGGACAGGGTGGATCTGAAGCTTTCTTT. Encoded protein: CASSENHTPGQGGSEAFF.

V gene TRBV6-5 combines with J gene TRBJ1-1; the D is unclear. The germline gives CDR1 MNHEY, CDR2 SVGAGI. Trimming removed 6 bases at V and 3 bases at J, with 11 bases between. The CDR3 extends over 13 amino acids. The CDR3 protein is CASRFLEDTEAFF. In nucleotides, the CDR3 is TGTGCCAGCAGGTTTTTAGAGGACACTGAAGCTTTCTTT.

V is TRBV9 and J is TRBJ2-4, with D possibly TRBD1 on 5 matching bases. Trimming shortened V by 3 bases and J by 2 bases, and 21 bases separated the two germline ends. The CDR3 has 18 residues. Germline V gene lookup returns CDR1 SGDLS and CDR2 YYNGEE. The CDR3 is CASSASLGTGRSKNIQYF. CDR3 DNA sequence: TGTGCCAGCAGCGCCTCCCTTGGTACAGGCCGTTCCAAAAACATTCAGTACTTC.

V gene TRBV21-1 combines with J gene TRBJ2-1; the table gives TRBD1 as D, unverified against the DNA. TRBV21-1 is tagged as a pseudogene. The CDR3 has 19 residues. In DNA, the CDR3 is TGTGCCAGCAGCAAAGGGTGTAGGTGGACAGGGGATCCTTACAATGAGCAGTTCTTC. Its translation: CASSKGCRWTGDPYNEQFF.

The chain employs TRBV10-2 and TRBJ1-1, with 9 bases lining up with TRBD1. Germline CDR1 WSHSY, CDR2 SAAADI. The junction had 11 bases not matched to a gene; V was cut back by 5 bases and J by 4 bases. The CDR3 consists of 16 residues. DNA of the CDR3: TGCGCCAGCAGTCCATGGGACAGGGTAAGAAGCACTGAAGCTTTCTTT. It encodes CASSPWDRVRSTEAFF.

Concerning this clone: The same CDR3 can be traced to other DNA sequences in this sample. The J gene is TRBJ1-2, the V gene TRBV25-1; D gene uncertain. Germline V gene lookup returns CDR1 MGHDK and CDR2 SYGVNS. The CDR3 runs 13 residues. V was pared by 3 bases and J by 1 base, with 6 bases between. This CDR3 is CASSDSHNYGYTF. The CDR3 DNA is TGTGCCAGCAGTGACAGTCATAACTATGGCTACACCTTC.

V usage is TRBV7-9 and J usage is TRBJ2-5; D is unclear. The germline V gene has CDR1 SEHNR and CDR2 FQNEAQ (reference sequence). The CDR3 is 13 residues long. The ends were cut back, 5 bases at V and 5 bases at J, with 12 bases in the middle. The CDR3 loop reads CASSITPRETQYF. The DNA of the CDR3 is TGTGCCAGCAGCATAACTCCCAGGGAGACCCAGTACTTC.

The gene calls are TRBV5-5 and TRBJ1-2; D is perhaps TRBD1 (5 bases). This CDR3 contains 15 residues. V was trimmed by 2 bases and J by 1 base, leaving 12 bases between them. The germline V gene encodes CDR1 SGHKS and CDR2 YYEKEE (reference sequence). CDR3: CASSFWGGDNYGYTF. The CDR3 nucleotides are TGTGCCAGCAGCTTTTGGGGGGGAGATAACTATGGCTACACCTTC.

V gene TRBV19 combines with J gene TRBJ1-5, with D possibly matching TRBD1 (6 bases). This CDR3 has 13 amino acids. Trimming removed 3 bases at V and 6 bases at J, with 9 bases between. Germline-derived CDR1 and CDR2 are LNHDA and SQIVND (reference sequence). CDR3 nucleotide sequence: TGTGCCAGTAGTATCGGGGGGCCTCAGCCCCAGCATTTT. Its protein product is CASSIGGPQPQHF. Filled out from reference TRBV19 and TRBJ1-5, the complete variable domain reads DGGITQSPKYLFRKEGQNVTLSCEQNLNHDAMYWYRQDPGQGLRLIYYSQIVNDFQKGDIAEGYSVSREKKESFPLTVTSAQKNPTAFYLCASSIGGPQPQHFGDGTRLSIL.

The table lists this clone with a few counts. The V and J genes are TRBV5-4 and TRBJ2-2; 7 bases match TRBD2. This CDR3 is built from 13 residues. From germline, CDR1 is SGHNT and CDR2 YYREEE (reference sequence). V was pared by 4 bases and J by 4 bases, with 1 base of the junction left unmatched. This CDR3 reads CASSAGVTGELFF. CDR3 coding DNA: TGTGCCAGCAGCGCGGGGGTCACCGGGGAGCTGTTTTTT. Full variable domain (rest looked up from reference TRBV5-4 and TRBJ2-2): ETGVTQSPTHLIKTRGQQVTLRCSSQSGHNTVSWYQQALGQGPQFIFQYYREEENGRGNFPPRFSGLQFPNYSSELNVNALELDDSALYLCASSAGVTGELFFGEGSRLTVL.

The chain carries TRBV5-1 and TRBJ1-3, with D possibly TRBD1 on 5 matching bases. The length of the CDR3 is 16 residues. V lost 4 bases, J lost 4 bases, and 18 bases lay in between. Germline V gene lookup returns CDR1 SGHRS and CDR2 YFSETQ. The DNA for the CDR3 is TGCGCCAGCAGCCCCGGGTCGGGGGAGCGAGGAAACACCATATATTTT. Translating gives CASSPGSGERGNTIYF. The full variable domain, completed using reference TRBV5-1 and TRBJ1-3, is KAGVTQTPRYLIKTRGQQVTLSCSPISGHRSVSWYQQTPGQGLQFLFEYFSETQRNKGNFPGRFSGRQFSNSRSEMNVSTLELGDSALYLCASSPGSGERGNTIYFGEGSWLTVV.